The present T cell receptor beta chain was sequenced within a study of monozygotic twins with inflammatory bowel disease. Study observations and caveats: The co-twins with IBD showed lower TCRbeta diversity (inverse Simpson) than their healthy siblings. In the analysis, different T cell subtypes could not be told apart.

A remark on this clonotype: Antigen specificity is unknown.

Germline CDR1 is ENHRY and CDR2 is SYGVKD. The CDR3 has 13 residues. With about 15 and 9 cycles respectively, two nested PCRs were carried out on TCRalpha and TCRbeta cDNA. TCRdb reprocessed the 5' RACE reads, with one entry per CDR3 protein and no DNA. The listing contains 440,000 or so distinct CDR3 sequences. Without any T cell sorting, total RNA was isolated from whole blood. The chain couples TRBV10-3 to TRBJ1-3. The source of this sequence is a human donor with ulcerative colitis or Crohn's disease, or a healthy co-twin of an affected twin (not recorded which). Sequencing was carried out using blood. The CDR3 loop is CAISDMGGDTIYF.